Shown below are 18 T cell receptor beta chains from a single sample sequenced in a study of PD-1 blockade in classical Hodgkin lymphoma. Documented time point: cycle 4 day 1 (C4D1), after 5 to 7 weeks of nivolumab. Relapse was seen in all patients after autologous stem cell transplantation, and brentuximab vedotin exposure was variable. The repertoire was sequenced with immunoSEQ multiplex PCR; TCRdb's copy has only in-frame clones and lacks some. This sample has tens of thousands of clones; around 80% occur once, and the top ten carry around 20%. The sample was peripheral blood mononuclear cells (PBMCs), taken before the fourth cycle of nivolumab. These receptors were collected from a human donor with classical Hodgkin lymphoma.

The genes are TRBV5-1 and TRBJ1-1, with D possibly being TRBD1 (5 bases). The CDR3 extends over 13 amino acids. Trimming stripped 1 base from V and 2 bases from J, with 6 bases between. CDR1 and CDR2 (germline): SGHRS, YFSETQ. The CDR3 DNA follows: TGCGCCAGCAGCTTGCAGGGTAACACTGAAGCTTTCTTT. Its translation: CASSLQGNTEAFF.

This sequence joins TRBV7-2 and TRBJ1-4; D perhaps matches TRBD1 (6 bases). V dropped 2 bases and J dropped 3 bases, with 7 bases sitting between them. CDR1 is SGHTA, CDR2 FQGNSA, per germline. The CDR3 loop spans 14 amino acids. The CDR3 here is CASSLRGSNEKLFF. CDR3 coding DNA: TGTGCCAGCAGCTTAAGGGGGTCTAATGAAAAACTGTTTTTT.

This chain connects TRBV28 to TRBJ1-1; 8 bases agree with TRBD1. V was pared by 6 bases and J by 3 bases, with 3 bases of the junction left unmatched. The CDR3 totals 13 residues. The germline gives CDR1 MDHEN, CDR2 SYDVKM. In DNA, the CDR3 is TGTGCCAGCAGCCTGGACAGGGACACTGAAGCTTTCTTT. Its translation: CASSLDRDTEAFF.

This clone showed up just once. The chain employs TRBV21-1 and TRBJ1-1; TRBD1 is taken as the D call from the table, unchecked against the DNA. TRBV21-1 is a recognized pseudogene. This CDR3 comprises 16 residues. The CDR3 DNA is TGTGCCAGCAGCAAGGAGGACAGCCCTATGAACACTGAAGCTTTCTTT. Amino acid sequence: CASSKEDSPMNTEAFF.

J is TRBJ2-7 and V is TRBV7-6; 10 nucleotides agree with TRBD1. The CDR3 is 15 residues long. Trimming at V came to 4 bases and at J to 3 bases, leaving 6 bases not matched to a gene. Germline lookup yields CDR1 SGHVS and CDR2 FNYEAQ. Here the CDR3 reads CASSSEGQGHYEQYF. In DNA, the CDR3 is TGTGCCAGCAGCTCAGAGGGACAGGGGCACTACGAGCAGTACTTC.

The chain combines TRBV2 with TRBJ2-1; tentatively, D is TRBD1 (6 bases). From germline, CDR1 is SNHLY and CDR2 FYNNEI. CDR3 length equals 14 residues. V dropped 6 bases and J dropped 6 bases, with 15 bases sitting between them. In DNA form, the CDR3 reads TGTGCCAGCAGAGAGGATGGGGGCTTCAATGAGCAGTTCTTC. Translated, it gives CASREDGGFNEQFF.

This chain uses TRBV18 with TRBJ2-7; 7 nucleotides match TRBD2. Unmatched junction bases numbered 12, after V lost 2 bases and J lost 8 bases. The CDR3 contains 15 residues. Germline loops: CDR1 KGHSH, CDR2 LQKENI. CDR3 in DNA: TGTGCCAGCTCACCATCAAGGCTAGCGGATTCACAGCAGTACTTC. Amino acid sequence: CASSPSRLADSQQYF.

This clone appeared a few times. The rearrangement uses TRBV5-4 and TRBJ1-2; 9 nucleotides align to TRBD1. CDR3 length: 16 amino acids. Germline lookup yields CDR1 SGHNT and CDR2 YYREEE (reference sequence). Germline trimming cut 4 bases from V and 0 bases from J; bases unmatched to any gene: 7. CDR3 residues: CASSLGTGSSNYGYTF. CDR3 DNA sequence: TGTGCCAGCAGCCTGGGGACAGGGAGTTCTAACTATGGCTACACCTTC.

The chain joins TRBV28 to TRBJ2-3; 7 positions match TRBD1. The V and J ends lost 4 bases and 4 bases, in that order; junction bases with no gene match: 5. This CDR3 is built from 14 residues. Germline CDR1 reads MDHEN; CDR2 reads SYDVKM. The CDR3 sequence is CASSYQGVADTQYF. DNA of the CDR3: TGTGCCAGCAGTTATCAGGGGGTAGCAGATACGCAGTATTTT.

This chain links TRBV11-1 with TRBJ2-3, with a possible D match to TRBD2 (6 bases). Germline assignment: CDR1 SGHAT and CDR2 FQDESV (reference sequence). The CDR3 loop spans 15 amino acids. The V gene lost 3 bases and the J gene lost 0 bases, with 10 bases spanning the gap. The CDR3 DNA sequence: TGTGCCAGCAGCTTCGGGACTTCTAGCACAGATACGCAGTATTTT. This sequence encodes CASSFGTSSTDTQYF.

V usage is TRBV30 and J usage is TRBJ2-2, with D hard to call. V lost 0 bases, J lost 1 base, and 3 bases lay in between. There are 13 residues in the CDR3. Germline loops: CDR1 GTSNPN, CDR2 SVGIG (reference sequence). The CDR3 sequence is CAWSVGNTGELFF. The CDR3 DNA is TGTGCCTGGAGTGTGGGGAACACCGGGGAGCTGTTTTTT.

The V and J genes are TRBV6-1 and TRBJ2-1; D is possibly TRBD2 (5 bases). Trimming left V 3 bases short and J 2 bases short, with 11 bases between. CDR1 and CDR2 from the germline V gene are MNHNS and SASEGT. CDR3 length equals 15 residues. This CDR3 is CASSDPAEPYNEQFF. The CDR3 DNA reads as TGTGCCAGCAGTGACCCAGCGGAACCCTACAATGAGCAGTTCTTC.

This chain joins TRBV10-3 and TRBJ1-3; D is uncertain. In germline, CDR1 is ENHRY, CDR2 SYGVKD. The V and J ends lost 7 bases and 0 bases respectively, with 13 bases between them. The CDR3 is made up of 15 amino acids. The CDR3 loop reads CAITTPGGSGNTIYF. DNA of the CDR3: TGTGCCATCACGACTCCCGGCGGCTCTGGAAACACCATATATTTT.

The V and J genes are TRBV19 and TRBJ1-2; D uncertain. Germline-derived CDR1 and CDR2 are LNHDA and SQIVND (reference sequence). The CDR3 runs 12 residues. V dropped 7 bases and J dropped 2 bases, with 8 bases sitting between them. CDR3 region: CASIKGNYGYTF. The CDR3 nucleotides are TGTGCCAGTATTAAGGGCAACTATGGCTACACCTTC.

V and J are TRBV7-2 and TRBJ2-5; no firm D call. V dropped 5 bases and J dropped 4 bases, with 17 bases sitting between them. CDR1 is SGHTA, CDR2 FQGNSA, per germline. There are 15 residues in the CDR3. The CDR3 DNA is TGTGCCAGCAGCAATCAGGCCCCAGTCCGAGAGACCCAGTACTTC. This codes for CASSNQAPVRETQYF. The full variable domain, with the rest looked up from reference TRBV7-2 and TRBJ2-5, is GAGVSQSPSNKVTEKGKDVELRCDPISGHTALYWYRQSLGQGLEFLIYFQGNSAPDKSGLPSDRFSAERTGGSVSTLTIQRTQQEDSAVYLCASSNQAPVRETQYFGPGTRLLVL.

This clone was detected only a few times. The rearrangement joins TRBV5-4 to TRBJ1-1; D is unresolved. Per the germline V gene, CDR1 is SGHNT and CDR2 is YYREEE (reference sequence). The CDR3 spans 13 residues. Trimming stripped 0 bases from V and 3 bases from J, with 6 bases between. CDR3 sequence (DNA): TGTGCCAGCAGCTTGGCGCAGGACACTGAAGCTTTCTTT. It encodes CASSLAQDTEAFF.

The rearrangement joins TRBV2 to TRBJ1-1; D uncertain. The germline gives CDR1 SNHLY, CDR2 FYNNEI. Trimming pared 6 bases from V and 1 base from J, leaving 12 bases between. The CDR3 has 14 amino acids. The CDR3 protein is CASRTIAGNTEAFF. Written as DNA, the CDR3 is TGTGCCAGCAGGACAATCGCCGGGAACACTGAAGCTTTCTTT.

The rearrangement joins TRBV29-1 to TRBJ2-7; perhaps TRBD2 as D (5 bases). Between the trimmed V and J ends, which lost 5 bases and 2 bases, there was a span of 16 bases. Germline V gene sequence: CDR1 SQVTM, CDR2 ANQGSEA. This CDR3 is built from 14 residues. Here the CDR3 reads CSVSRDIRPYEQYF. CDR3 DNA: TGCAGCGTTTCCCGGGATATCAGACCCTACGAGCAGTACTTC.